Sequencing of this T cell receptor beta chain was carried out in a study of cytomegalovirus exposure and HLA in healthy donors. Across the study: Of some 400 genotyped donors, roughly 81% clustered with self-reported Caucasian donors.

Primers for the PCR totalled 60 Vbeta and 13 Jbeta. The assay was immunoSEQ multiplex PCR, and TCRdb's table has in-frame clones only and misses some. Of about 130,000 clones in the sample, around 83% were seen once. Nominal health characterized the donors when sampled, though unrecorded immune exposures were likely. The trim removed 7 bases at V and 3 bases at J, leaving 8 bases unmatched. This CDR3 is 13 amino acids long. Looked up from germline, CDR1 is SQVTM and CDR2 is ANQGSEA. J is TRBJ2-7 and V is TRBV29-1, with 8 bases fitting TRBD2. Sequenced sample: PBMCs. This TCR came from a woman aged 45-60 years in good health and CMV-seropositive. CDR3 sequence (DNA): TGCAGCGCCCGGCGAGCGGGGGACTACGAGCAGTACTTC. Its protein product is CSARRAGDYEQYF.